The 22 T cell receptor beta chains reported below all come from one sample, sequenced in a study of blood T cell repertoires in COVID-19. The table came from immunoSEQ multiplex PCR; TCRdb's copy has only in-frame clones and leaves some out. The sample includes 200,000 to 250,000 clones, roughly 84% seen only once; the top ten take approximately 4%. Source material: peripheral blood. These receptors were obtained from an elderly woman with acute or convalescent COVID-19.

The rearrangement links TRBV6-6 to TRBJ1-4; 10 nucleotides agree with TRBD1. CDR1 is MNHNY and CDR2 is SVGAGI in the germline V gene (reference sequence). V gave up 4 bases and J gave up 5 bases; unmatched junction bases: 4. The CDR3 is made up of 15 amino acids. The CDR3: CASSFGQGGNEKLFF. The CDR3 nucleotides read TGTGCCAGCAGTTTTGGACAGGGGGGGAATGAAAAACTGTTTTTT.

The chain recombines TRBV2 with TRBJ1-2; 9 positions agree with TRBD1. V was clipped by 7 bases and J by 4 bases; unmatched bases: 10. The CDR3 contains 15 residues. Germline V CDR1 and CDR2: SNHLY, FYNNEI. The CDR3 protein is CASTDRGRMGYGYTF. The CDR3 DNA follows: TGTGCCAGCACGGACAGGGGACGGATGGGCTATGGCTACACCTTC. The whole variable domain, filled in from reference TRBV2 and TRBJ1-2, reads EPEVTQTPSHQVTQMGQEVILRCVPISNHLYFYWYRQILGQKVEFLVSFYNNEISEKSEIFDDQFSVERPDGSNFTLKIRSTKLEDSAMYFCASTDRGRMGYGYTFGSGTRLTVV.

In its sample, this clone was seen a few times. This chain joins TRBV14 and TRBJ1-1; TRBD1 aligns across 9 bases. The CDR3 spans 14 residues. The V gene end was trimmed by 0 bases and the J gene end by 10 bases; junction bases not matched to a gene: 6. CDR1 and CDR2 from the germline V gene are SGHDN and FVKESK. The CDR3 nucleotides are TGTGCCAGCAGCCAAGATCTACGGGACAGGGCAGCTTTCTTT. Its protein product is CASSQDLRDRAAFF.

The rearrangement joins TRBV19 to TRBJ1-1; no reliable D call. The CDR3 is 14 residues long. With 7 bases removed from V and 4 bases from J, the gap between germline ends came to 16 bases. Germline V gene lookup returns CDR1 LNHDA and CDR2 SQIVND (reference sequence). CDR3 loop: CASTPGYEGTEAFF. CDR3 in DNA: TGTGCCAGTACCCCTGGTTATGAGGGCACTGAAGCTTTCTTT.

V usage is TRBV11-2 and J usage is TRBJ2-7; D is perhaps TRBD2 (6 bases). The germline gives CDR1 SGHAT, CDR2 FQNNGV. The CDR3 is 13 amino acids. V gave up 5 bases and J gave up 5 bases, with 13 bases separating them. As DNA, the CDR3 is TGTGCCAGCAGCCGACCCCCGGGAGACGAGCAGTACTTC. This translates into CASSRPPGDEQYF.

This chain joins TRBV9 and TRBJ1-4; weak D call: TRBD1 (5 bases). The length of the CDR3 is 16 residues. Germline assignment: CDR1 SGDLS and CDR2 YYNGEE. Trimming stripped 4 bases from V and 4 bases from J, with 17 bases between. The CDR3 spells CASSRRVAPFNEKLFF. The CDR3 coding sequence is TGTGCCAGCAGCCGCAGGGTGGCTCCCTTTAATGAAAAACTGTTTTTT.

The chain recombines TRBV3-1 (or the pseudogene TRBV3-2) with TRBJ2-3; 8 bases map to TRBD2. J gave up 4 bases and V 1 base, and 7 bases lay outside the gene matches. The CDR3 length is 16 residues. The germline V gene has CDR1 LGHDT and CDR2 YNNKEL (reference sequence). This CDR3 reads CASSQVWSGGADTQYF. The CDR3 coding sequence is TGTGCCAGCAGCCAAGTGTGGAGCGGGGGCGCAGATACGCAGTATTTT.

In this sample, this clone turned up once. V is TRBV19 and J is TRBJ2-1, with 8 bases matching TRBD2. The CDR3 loop spans 12 amino acids. Per the germline V gene, CDR1 is LNHDA and CDR2 is SQIVND (reference sequence). The V and J ends lost 5 bases and 10 bases, in that order; junction bases with no gene match: 4. CDR3 region: CASSPGGGEQFF. DNA for the CDR3: TGTGCCAGTAGTCCCGGCGGGGGGGAGCAGTTCTTC. Using reference TRBV19 and TRBJ2-1 for the parts outside the CDR3, the full variable domain is DGGITQSPKYLFRKEGQNVTLSCEQNLNHDAMYWYRQDPGQGLRLIYYSQIVNDFQKGDIAEGYSVSREKKESFPLTVTSAQKNPTAFYLCASSPGGGEQFFGPGTRLTVL.

The genes are TRBV5-1 and TRBJ1-3; perhaps TRBD1 as D (6 bases). Germline V gene data show CDR1 as SGHRS and CDR2 as YFSETQ. Trimming took 2 bases from V and 8 from J, leaving 11 bases between them. The CDR3 sequence is 13 residues long. The CDR3 coding sequence is TGCGCCAGCAGCTTCACAGGGAGAGACACCATATATTTT. Translating gives CASSFTGRDTIYF. The variable domain in full, with the rest retrieved from reference TRBV5-1 and TRBJ1-3, is KAGVTQTPRYLIKTRGQQVTLSCSPISGHRSVSWYQQTPGQGLQFLFEYFSETQRNKGNFPGRFSGRQFSNSRSEMNVSTLELGDSALYLCASSFTGRDTIYFGEGSWLTVV.

The chain combines TRBV6-6 with TRBJ2-7, with 11 bases fitting TRBD1. After removal of 6 bases from V and 2 bases from J, the junction contained 9 bases not matched to a gene. The CDR3 runs 16 residues. The germline CDR1 and CDR2 sequences are MNHNY and SVGAGI (reference sequence). The DNA of the CDR3 is TGTGCCAGCAGGGGATTACCGGGACAGGGGGCCTACGAGCAGTACTTC. Residues: CASRGLPGQGAYEQYF.

The V gene is TRBV3-1 (or the pseudogene TRBV3-2), the J gene TRBJ1-1; 8 bases agree with TRBD1. V lost 4 bases, J lost 12 bases, and 10 bases stayed unmatched. The CDR3 totals 13 residues. The germline gives CDR1 LGHDT, CDR2 YNNKEL (reference sequence). CDR3 protein: CASSPKAGGTTFF. The CDR3 coding sequence is TGTGCCAGCAGCCCTAAAGCAGGGGGCACGACTTTCTTT.

CDR3 sequence reads: CASSLRQVSYEQYF. The CDR3 coding sequence is TGTGCCAGCAGTTTACGACAGGTATCCTACGAGCAGTACTTC. The chain carries TRBV28 and TRBJ2-7, with D maybe TRBD1 (6 bases). Germline-derived CDR1 and CDR2 are MDHEN and SYDVKM. Trimming took off 2 bases at V and 1 base at J, with 9 bases between the two ends. This CDR3 region has 14 residues.

V is TRBV19 and J is TRBJ1-3, with TRBD1 identical over 9 bases. V lost 9 bases and J lost 0; bases outside the gene matches: 9. Per germline, CDR1 LNHDA and CDR2 SQIVND (reference sequence). The CDR3 runs to 16 residues. The CDR3 DNA is TGTGCCAGCTCCGAACAGGGGGCGAGCTCTGGAAACACCATATATTTT. Protein: CASSEQGASSGNTIYF.

The chain carries TRBV28 and TRBJ1-1, with 10 bases identical to TRBD1. Germline V lookup: CDR1 MDHEN, CDR2 SYDVKM. V lost 6 bases and J lost 3; bases outside the gene matches: 7. The CDR3 runs to 15 residues. The CDR3 DNA is TGTGCCAGCAGACTGACAGGGGGCGCACACACTGAAGCTTTCTTT. Amino acid sequence: CASRLTGGAHTEAFF.

This chain uses TRBV7-2 with TRBJ2-7; the match to TRBD2 covers 8 bases. V lost 0 bases and J lost 4; bases outside the gene matches: 14. The CDR3 has 18 amino acids. The germline V gene has CDR1 SGHTA and CDR2 FQGNSA. The CDR3 is CASSLAISGGVVLYEQYF. The CDR3 nucleotides are TGTGCCAGCAGCTTAGCGATCAGCGGGGGAGTCGTACTGTACGAGCAGTACTTC.

In nucleotides, the CDR3 is TGTGCCAGTAGTATAGCAGGGGGCCGCTACGAGCAGTACTTC. Protein: CASSIAGGRYEQYF. The chain links TRBV19 to TRBJ2-7; 8 nucleotides agree with TRBD1. Losses at the gene ends were 1 base for V and 3 bases for J; bases not matched to a gene: 2. Germline V lookup: CDR1 LNHDA, CDR2 SQIVND (reference sequence). The CDR3 spans 14 residues.

J is TRBJ1-4 and V is TRBV7-9; D is undetermined. Trimming took 4 bases from V and 1 from J, leaving 7 bases between them. Germline values: CDR1 SEHNR, CDR2 FQNEAQ (reference sequence). The CDR3 runs 14 residues. Here the CDR3 reads CASSSFRTNEKLFF. The CDR3, as DNA: TGTGCCAGCAGCTCCTTCCGAACTAATGAAAAACTGTTTTTT.

The gene calls are TRBV19 and TRBJ2-4; 7 bases match TRBD1. Germline CDR1 reads LNHDA; CDR2 reads SQIVND (reference sequence). Unmatched junction bases numbered 3, after V lost 8 bases and J lost 5 bases. The CDR3 totals 12 residues. CDR3 sequence (DNA): TGTGCCAGTGACGGGACAGAAAACATTCAGTACTTC. Translation: CASDGTENIQYF.

The gene calls are TRBV7-9 and TRBJ1-6, with no clear D. The CDR3 contains 14 residues. Trimming removed 0 bases at V and 10 bases at J, with 10 bases between. Germline CDR1 is SEHNR and CDR2 is FQNEAQ (reference sequence). The CDR3 DNA reads TGTGCCAGCAGCTTAGCGCAAGGGAGCTCACCCCTCCACTTT. Its protein is CASSLAQGSSPLHF.

The rearrangement uses TRBV27 and TRBJ2-3, with D perhaps TRBD2 (6 bases). The V gene lost 3 bases and the J gene lost 6 bases, with 19 bases spanning the gap. Germline loops: CDR1 MNHEY, CDR2 SMNVEV (reference sequence). The CDR3 loop spans 16 amino acids. The CDR3 DNA follows: TGTGCCAGCAGTTTGAAAGCAGGGAGGTTCGGGGATACGCAGTATTTT. This translates into CASSLKAGRFGDTQYF.

This chain links TRBV7-8 with TRBJ1-4, with 9 bases fitting TRBD1. Germline values: CDR1 SGHVS, CDR2 FQNEAQ. The ends lost 5 bases at V and 8 bases at J; junction bases unmatched: 9. The CDR3 runs to 15 residues. CDR3 loop: CASSKGQGRGEKLFF. CDR3 coding DNA: TGTGCCAGCAGCAAAGGACAGGGGAGAGGAGAAAAACTGTTTTTT.

The CDR3 DNA reads TGTGCCAGCAGTGAGGGAGTTCTTGGTGGAAACACCATATATTTT. Translated, it gives CASSEGVLGGNTIYF. V gene TRBV2 combines with J gene TRBJ1-3, with D uncertain. V shed 3 bases and J shed 3 bases, with 12 bases lying between them. Per germline, CDR1 SNHLY and CDR2 FYNNEI. CDR3 length: 15 residues.